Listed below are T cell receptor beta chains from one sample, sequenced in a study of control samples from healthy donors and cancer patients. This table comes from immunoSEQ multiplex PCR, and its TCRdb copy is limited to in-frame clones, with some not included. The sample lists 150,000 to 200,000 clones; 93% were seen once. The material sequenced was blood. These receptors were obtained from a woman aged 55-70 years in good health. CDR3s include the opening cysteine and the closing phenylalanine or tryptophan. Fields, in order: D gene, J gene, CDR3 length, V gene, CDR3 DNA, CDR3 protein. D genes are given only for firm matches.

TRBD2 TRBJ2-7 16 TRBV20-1 TGCAGTGCTAGTCGGTACTTGAGCGGGGTTCTCTACGAGCAGTACTTC CSASRYLSGVLYEQYF
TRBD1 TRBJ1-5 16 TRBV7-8 TGTGCCAGCACCCGGGACAGGGAGGGAAGCAATCAGCCCCAGCATTTT CASTRDREGSNQPQHF
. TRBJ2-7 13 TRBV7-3 TGTGCCAGCAGTCTATCCCCCCAGGCTCCACAGTACTTC CASSLSPQAPQYF
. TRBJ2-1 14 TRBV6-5 TGTGCCAGCAGTTACTCGACCACCTACAATGAGCAGTTCTTC CASSYSTTYNEQFF
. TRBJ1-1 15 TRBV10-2 TGCGCCAGCAGTCCCCCGACCAGATATTACACTGAAGCTTTCTTT CASSPPTRYYTEAFF
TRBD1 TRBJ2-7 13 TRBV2 TGTGCCCCTTCCGGGACAGACTCCTACGAGCAGTACTTC CAPSGTDSYEQYF
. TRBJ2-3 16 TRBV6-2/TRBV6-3 TGTGCCAGCAGTTATGGAGTCCTCCTAAAGATAGATACGCAGTATTTT CASSYGVLLKIDTQYF
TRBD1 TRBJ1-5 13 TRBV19 TGTGCCAGTAGTATTAGAGTGGGGGACAGGGCGCATTTT CASSIRVGDRAHF
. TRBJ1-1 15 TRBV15 TGTGCCACCTCTCGACCTTCAGCAGGGCACACTGAAGCTTTCTTT CATSRPSAGHTEAFF
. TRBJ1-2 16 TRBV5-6 TGTGCCAGCAGCTTGGATTTTGGCCGGGAAGACTATGGCTACACCTTC CASSLDFGREDYGYTF
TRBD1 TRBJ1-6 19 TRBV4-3 TGCGCCAGCAGCCAAGGGGAAAGGGGGACAGGGTACCCCAATTCACCCCTCCACTTT CASSQGERGTGYPNSPLHF
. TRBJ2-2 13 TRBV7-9 TGTGCCAGCAGCCCTCAGGGGACAGGGGAGCTGTTTTTT CASSPQGTGELFF
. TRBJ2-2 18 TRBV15 TGTGCCACCAGCAGAGATCTTTCATGGCTGGAAAACACCGGGGAGCTGTTTTTT CATSRDLSWLENTGELFF
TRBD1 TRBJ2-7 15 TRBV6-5 TGTGCCAGCAGACCAACCGGGACAGGGGACTACGAGCAGTACTTC CASRPTGTGDYEQYF
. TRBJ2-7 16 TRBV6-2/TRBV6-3 TGTGCCAGCAGTTCCCTCAGGGGGGAACATCTGTACGAGCAGTACTTC CASSSLRGEHLYEQYF